Below, 9 T cell receptor beta chains from the same sample are listed, as sequenced in a study of PD-L1 blockade in urothelial cancer. Indicated time point: pretreatment peripheral blood. Data came from immunoSEQ multiplex PCR; TCRdb stores just in-frame clones and leaves some out. The data show roughly 77,000 clones, with 84% seen just once and roughly 8.3% held by the top ten. Source: PBMCs, taken around atezolizumab (anti-PD-L1) treatment. The receptors come from a woman in her seventies with urothelial cancer.

J is TRBJ1-3 and V is TRBV2; D may be TRBD1 (6 bases). The CDR3 is 14 residues long. Germline V gene sequence: CDR1 SNHLY, CDR2 FYNNEI. V lost 8 bases to trimming and J lost 0 bases, with 11 bases between them. CDR3 nucleotides: TGTGCCAGCCTAGGACAGCACTCTGGAAACACCATATATTTT. This translates into CASLGQHSGNTIYF.

J is TRBJ1-6 and V is TRBV2; D ambiguous. Trimming left V 3 bases short and J 10 bases short, with 19 bases between. CDR1 is SNHLY and CDR2 is FYNNEI in the germline V gene. The CDR3 length is 16 residues. The CDR3 coding sequence is TGTGCCAGCAGTGATAACAGCCCCGGAGGGAGATCACCCCTCCACTTT. Amino acids: CASSDNSPGGRSPLHF.

A few counts support this clone. V usage is TRBV9 and J usage is TRBJ2-1; D perhaps matches TRBD1 (5 bases). The CDR3 contains 15 residues. V was pared by 3 bases and J by 1 base, with 11 bases between. The germline V gene has CDR1 SGDLS and CDR2 YYNGEE. CDR3 loop: CASSAQGLSYNEQFF. The CDR3 DNA is TGTGCCAGCAGCGCCCAGGGTCTTTCCTACAATGAGCAGTTCTTC. Combining the CDR3 with reference TRBV9 and TRBJ2-1 gives the whole variable domain DSGVTQTPKHLITATGQRVTLRCSPRSGDLSVYWYQQSLDQGLQFLIQYYNGEERAKGNILERFSAQQFPDLHSELNLSSLELGDSALYFCASSAQGLSYNEQFFGPGTRLTVL.

This chain joins TRBV5-1 and TRBJ2-7; D is ambiguous. CDR3 length: 13 amino acids. V was pared by 1 base and J by 2 bases, with 7 bases between. The germline V gene encodes CDR1 SGHRS and CDR2 YFSETQ. CDR3 nucleotide sequence: TGCGCCAGCAGCTTGCGAGATCCCTACGAGCAGTACTTC. It is translated as CASSLRDPYEQYF.

V is TRBV30 and J is TRBJ2-7; D gene ambiguous. Germline assignment: CDR1 GTSNPN and CDR2 SVGIG (reference sequence). V was trimmed by 0 bases and J by 2 bases, leaving 11 bases between them. There are 14 residues in the CDR3. The CDR3 sequence: CAWSVTVIPYEQYF. DNA for the CDR3: TGTGCCTGGAGTGTCACAGTTATACCCTACGAGCAGTACTTC.

The chain joins TRBV28 to TRBJ2-5, with 9 nucleotides matching TRBD2. J was trimmed by 10 bases and V by 2 bases; bases with no gene match: 11. The V gene's germline CDR1 is MDHEN and CDR2 SYDVKM. The CDR3 loop spans 15 amino acids. CDR3 coding DNA: TGTGCCAGCAGTTTAGCGGGAGGGCCTTATTTCGACCAGTACTTC. It translates to CASSLAGGPYFDQYF.

This clone was observed a single time. The V call is TRBV6-6, the J call TRBJ1-1; possible D gene TRBD1, 6 bases. Trimming removed 5 bases at V and 4 bases at J, with 14 bases between. This CDR3 comprises 14 residues. Germline V gene data show CDR1 as MNHNY and CDR2 as SVGAGI (reference sequence). The CDR3, as DNA: TGTGCCAGCAGTCCACAGGGAACGGGCACTGAAGCTTTCTTT. This translates into CASSPQGTGTEAFF.

The chain joins TRBV13 to TRBJ2-7; 9 bases fit TRBD1. Trimming removed 6 bases from V and 4 bases from J; junction bases left unmatched: 13. The CDR3 sequence is 16 residues long. Germline V CDR1 and CDR2: PRHDT, FYEKMQ (reference sequence). The CDR3 nucleotides are TGTGCCAGCAGTTCTTACCGGAACAGGGGGCTTTACGAGCAGTACTTC. Its translation is CASSSYRNRGLYEQYF.

The chain uses TRBV27 and TRBJ2-5; 7 bases line up with TRBD2. From germline, CDR1 is MNHEY and CDR2 SMNVEV (reference sequence). The CDR3 has 14 amino acids. Trimming cost V 7 bases and J 5 bases; bases outside gene matches: 10. The CDR3 reads CASTPGGRLETQYF. DNA of the CDR3: TGTGCCAGCACCCCCGGGGGGAGGTTGGAGACCCAGTACTTC.